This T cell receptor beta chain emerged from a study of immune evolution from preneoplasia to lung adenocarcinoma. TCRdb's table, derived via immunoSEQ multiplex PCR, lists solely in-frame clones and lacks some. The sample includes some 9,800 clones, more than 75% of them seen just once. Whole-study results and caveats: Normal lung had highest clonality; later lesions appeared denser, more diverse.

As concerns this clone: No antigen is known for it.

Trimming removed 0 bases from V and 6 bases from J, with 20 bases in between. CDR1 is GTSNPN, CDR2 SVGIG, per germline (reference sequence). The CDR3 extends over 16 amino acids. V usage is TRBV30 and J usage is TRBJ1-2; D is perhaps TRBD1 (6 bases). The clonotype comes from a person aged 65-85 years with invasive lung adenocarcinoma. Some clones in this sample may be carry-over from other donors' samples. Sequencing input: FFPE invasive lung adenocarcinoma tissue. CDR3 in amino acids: CAWSVPVFRGRHGYTF. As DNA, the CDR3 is TGTGCCTGGAGTGTGCCCGTGTTCAGGGGTCGGCATGGCTACACCTTC.